The following is a TCR beta chain sequence with its context. What antigen it recognizes has not been identified. No base quality values were provided; no much bigger clone lies one nucleotide off. The source of the sample is a study of cytomegalovirus exposure and HLA in healthy donors (dated by TCRdb to 2016 to 2017). Background for the entire study: An earlier analysis of several hundred of the donors reported 276 Gb of sequence data and some 110 million unique TCR beta sequences obtained from roughly 170 million T cells. Among roughly 370 genotyped donors of the cohort, an average of around 240,000 unique TCR beta nucleotide sequences were sequenced per donor, around 20% of them non-productive. All discovery cohort repertoires had been generated using a single sequencing platform. To decide whether each TCR beta V gene segment behaved as functional or pseudogenic, an earlier analysis of approximately 620 of the donors relied on high-throughput TCR beta sequencing. The number of typed donors differed by locus: about 620-630 for A, B, C, DRB1 and DQB1; approximately 520 for DQA1; 606 for DPA1; and 400 to 480 for DPB1. Several DR-DQ haplotypes were treated as single units for association and clustering because of strong linkage in the cohort. Genome-wide SNP genotypes for about 55% of the roughly 670 donors were used in a later genetic analysis, which treated that subset as a discovery cohort. The study was designed to test whether signatures of past pathogen exposure could be identified by cataloging public T cell receptors. Along with the approximately 650-subject first cohort, a separate validation cohort of roughly 110 different subjects was used. High-throughput TCR immunosequencing, statistical association of individual TCRs with disease status, and machine learning were combined to predict cytomegalovirus infection status. Approximately 300 gigabases of sequencing data and 70 million to 95 million unique TCR sequences made up an early release that covered 500 to 650 HLA-typed donors. In a later analysis, previously published TCR beta repertoires from some 640 donors were re-analyzed and high-resolution HLA genotyping was added so that TCR occurrence patterns could be studied. HLA typing included class I and class II loci at four-digit resolution. The genetic ancestry cluster associated with self-reported Caucasian donors included 70% to 85% of the 398 genotyped donors. Donor age, sex, ethnicity and CMV serostatus were compiled together with the repertoire data. In the later analysis, no new phenotypic data were used to find candidate immune exposures; instead, reliance was placed on TCR beta sequences and their occurrence across donors. The study used immunosequencing to profile the T cell repertoires of 666 subjects and linked those repertoires to cytomegalovirus serostatus. The full study reports these points: A further reported finding was that TCR beta sequences accurately predicted the HLA-A and HLA-B alleles for most subjects in the first cohort. A later analysis reported that several top co-occurrence clusters appeared linked to parvovirus B19, influenza, CMV and Epstein-Barr virus. A total of fewer than 200 TCR beta chains were listed by the study as associated with cytomegalovirus. Most CMV-associated TCR beta chains appeared to be HLA-restricted in a later analysis, and the HLA associations seemed to be driven largely by CMV exposure. Only TCR beta chains were sequenced in this cohort, and the absence of alpha or paired-chain data limited detectable features. Correlated functional status among segregating V segments might be attributable to linkage disequilibrium, but an unknown experimental factor could not be ruled out. In both the original and validation cohorts, the classifier was reported to diagnose cytomegalovirus status with high specificity and sensitivity. A later genetic analysis associated a missense DCLRE1C variant with V-gene and J-gene trimming of TCR beta chains, and an independent cohort replicated the association. At a false discovery rate of 0.05, a later analysis linked around 15,000 TCR beta sequences to specific HLA alleles. In an earlier analysis of about 600 of the donors, most TCR beta V segments appeared in productive rearrangements about 87% or about 30% of the time, broadly matching IMGT annotations. A later analysis found that HLA-associated TCR beta chains were more clonally expanded and had lower generation probabilities than equally common non-associated chains. When HLA alleles, especially DR and DQ, strongly co-occurred, TCR associations were difficult to assign to individual alleles. In a later analysis, TCR association rates were found to vary across HLA loci, with the most associated TCRs seen for DRB1 alleles and the fewest for HLA-C alleles. According to the authors, the approach could potentially be generalized to other disease states and immunological phenotypes. A group of highly shared sequence variants was considered likely to be a technical artifact of the sequencing pipeline. The presence/absence analyses assumed that sequencing depth was roughly uniform across donors, and that assumption may not be true. Immune exposure information for the cohort was limited to CMV serostatus. According to a later genetic analysis, donors in an Asian-associated ancestry cluster had fewer N-insertions in productive TCRs than the approximately 690-donor mean. HLA typing was unavailable for some donors at each locus, so association tests used only the typed subset. While some public TCRs were present in many individuals, most TCR sequences turned up only very rarely across donors. In vitro tests confirmed that a few of the cytomegalovirus-associated TCR beta chains recognize cytomegalovirus antigens. The earlier analysis of approximately 560 of the donors excluded roughly 17 rarely observed V segments, including chromosome 9 orphons, because counts were too low.

Libraries were made using the immunoSEQ multiplex PCR assay. For the multiplex PCR, a mixture combining 60 forward primers for TCR Vbeta segments and 13 reverse primers for TCR Jbeta segments was used. A multiplex PCR assay on genomic DNA amplified the CDR3 region of rearranged TCR beta genes. On the Illumina HiSeq System, the amplified TCR beta libraries were sequenced as 87-base-pair reads. In the authors' own workflow: A later analysis counted around 72 million unique TCR beta chains across the 700 or so repertoires, and around 12 million of these chains were shared by at least two donors. To remove PCR and sequencing errors, raw reads were error-corrected and collapsed into unique sequences using a nearest-neighbor algorithm that merged closely related sequences. CDR3 sequences were aligned to IMGT reference sequences to assign V, D and J gene segments. For a sequence to be retained, a match of at least six nucleotides was required to both a V gene segment and a J gene segment. Rearrangements were classified as productive when the CDR3 lacked stop codons and remained in frame with V and J, and all other rearrangements were classified as non-productive. Following IMGT convention, CDR3 was defined as the stretch from the second conserved V-encoded cysteine to the conserved J-encoded phenylalanine. The earlier analysis of around 640 of the donors excluded sequences that lacked an unambiguous match to a single V gene segment. In an earlier analysis of about 590 of the donors, a V segment was called functional when productive rearrangements were above 56.7%, and segregating when the standard deviation between donors exceeded 5%. A statistical classification framework was developed to diagnose cytomegalovirus status using the catalog of TCR beta chain sequences. A later analysis assigned V and J genes by comparing TCR nucleotide sequences with IMGT/GENE-DB human TR gene sequences. Using the TCRdist pipeline, a later analysis assigned CDR3 sequences along with most-parsimonious VDJ recombination scenarios. In a later analysis, each TCR beta chain was defined by its CDR3 amino acid sequence together with its V-gene family, and reads lacking a unique V-gene family were excluded. In a later analysis, a few hundred highly shared, low-generation-probability nucleotide sequences were removed to address suspected cross-contamination and a sequencing artifact. In a later analysis, a clonal expansion index was calculated for each public chain from normalized within-repertoire ranks of inferred template counts. Generation probabilities in a later analysis came from a VDJ recombination model fitted to out-of-frame rearrangements, and those results were checked against IGoR. In a later analysis, hypergeometric tests were used to score TCR-TCR, TCR-HLA and TCR-CMV co-occurrence, with a repertoire-size bias correction applied to TCR pairs. In a later analysis, false discovery rates were estimated by permuting HLA or CMV assignments 20 times. In a later analysis, co-occurring TCRs were grouped with DBSCAN, and TCRdist sequence similarity was added when clustering was performed within HLA-allele-positive subsets. Co-occurrence clustering excluded repertoires with fewer than 30,000 or more than 120,000 public chains, plus five with anomalous nucleotide sharing. The source is immuneACCESS, and TCRdb retained only in-frame sequences with V and J called. Part of the clones is not carried over; for the studies checked, unresolved V genes explain less than half of this, and the remainder is unexplained. The V and J calls and the clone size are those of that table, but D and trimming were determined from the DNA. The sample data list 130,000 or so clones, and approximately 84% of these were observed just once. The top ten clonotypes cover 1.9% of the sample.

The cohort comprised 666 healthy bone marrow donors. At the time of sampling, all cohort members were nominally healthy, though unrecorded immune exposures were likely present. The donor was CMV seronegative and belonged to the group of 352 seronegative cohort members. A peripheral blood sample was collected from each donor, and TCR beta sequencing was performed on peripheral blood mononuclear cells. The Qiagen DNeasy Blood Extraction Kit was used to extract genomic DNA from the blood cell samples. The material sequenced was PBMCs. The sequence came from a woman in her thirties or forties in good health and CMV-seronegative.

The nucleotide sequence reads TGTGCCAGCAGTAAGCCGGGACAGGGTCTTTATGGCTACACCTTC. Its product reads: CASSKPGQGLYGYTF. Recombination linked TRBV28 to TRBJ1-2; TRBD1 lines up with 9 middle nucleotides. The germline V end is reduced by 5 bases and the J end by 5 bases; junction bases left unmatched: 9. The CDR3 measures 15 amino acids from cysteine to phenylalanine. Only CDR3 DNA remains: 45 bases, in frame from the first base. Sequences MDHEN (CDR1) and SYDVKM (CDR2) are obtained from the germline V gene.